The 10 T cell receptor beta chains in this list originate from one sample, sequenced in a study of PD-1 blockade in classical Hodgkin lymphoma. Clones were sequenced by immunoSEQ multiplex PCR, and TCRdb holds only the in-frame ones, with some missing. Of roughly 32,000 clones in the sample, approximately 94% were seen once. Sample time point: newly diagnosed, previously untreated cHL patient sample. Material: peripheral blood mononuclear cells (PBMCs). These receptors were obtained from a human donor with classical Hodgkin lymphoma.

The gene calls are TRBV28 and TRBJ2-3, with 8 nucleotides matching TRBD2. The J segment lost 0 bases and the V segment lost 4 bases, leaving 6 bases of the junction unmatched. CDR1 and CDR2 (germline): MDHEN, SYDVKM. This CDR3 has 16 residues. CDR3 in amino acids: CASSSLRLASTDTQYF. Written as DNA, the CDR3 is TGTGCCAGCAGTTCACTTAGACTAGCGAGCACAGATACGCAGTATTTT.

Here the CDR3 reads CASSTRTDTQYF. The CDR3 region has the DNA TGTGCCAGCAGTACTCGCACAGATACGCAGTATTTT. V and J are TRBV27 and TRBJ2-3, with D hard to call. CDR3 length equals 12 residues. Germline CDR1 is MNHEY and CDR2 is SMNVEV (reference sequence). V was trimmed by 5 bases and J by 1 base, leaving 4 bases between them.

The chain is built from TRBV11-3 and TRBJ2-1; D remains ambiguous. CDR1 and CDR2 from the germline V gene are SGHNT and YENEEA. Deletions cut 0 bases from V and 5 bases from J, with 5 bases between. The CDR3 is 13 amino acids. The chain's CDR3 is CASSLDTDNEQFF. In DNA, the CDR3 is TGTGCCAGCAGCTTAGATACGGACAATGAGCAGTTCTTC.

This clone has just a few counts. J is TRBJ1-5 and V is TRBV6-1; D might be TRBD1 (5 bases). Germline V CDR1 and CDR2: MNHNS, SASEGT. Trimming shortened V by 2 bases and J by 5 bases, and 10 bases separated the two germline ends. The CDR3 is 14 amino acids. The CDR3 region is CASSEQQGYQPQHF. The CDR3 coding sequence is TGTGCCAGCAGTGAACAGCAGGGCTATCAGCCCCAGCATTTT.

The gene calls are TRBV2 and TRBJ1-6; D uncertain. Germline values: CDR1 SNHLY, CDR2 FYNNEI. With 6 bases removed from V and 1 base from J, the gap between germline ends came to 4 bases. The CDR3 sequence is 13 residues long. CDR3 bases: TGTGCCAGCAGGCTTTCCTATAATTCACCCCTCCACTTT. Encoded protein: CASRLSYNSPLHF.

On this clone: One end of the junction does not line up with germline, which may come from a read error. The V gene is TRBV13, the J gene TRBJ2-4; D is uncertain. This CDR3 is built from 13 residues. Looked up from germline, CDR1 is PRHDT and CDR2 is FYEKMQ (reference sequence). The CDR3 nucleotides read TGTGCCAGCAGCTTAATTGCCACAAACATTCAGTACTTC. Its translation is CASSLIATNIQYF.

The gene calls are TRBV5-5 and TRBJ1-5, with D possibly being TRBD1 (6 bases). V lost 4 bases, J lost 4 bases, and 9 bases lay in between. This CDR3 has 13 amino acids. Germline V lookup: CDR1 SGHKS, CDR2 YYEKEE (reference sequence). CDR3 sequence reads: CASSADRNQPQHF. CDR3 DNA: TGTGCCAGCAGCGCTGACAGGAATCAGCCCCAGCATTTT.

This clone was recorded only once. The CDR3 DNA reads as TGTGCCATCAGTGAGTCCCTCGGGCTGAGCTCCTACGAGCAGTACTTC. Protein sequence: CAISESLGLSSYEQYF. The chain carries TRBV10-3 and TRBJ2-7, with D unclear. V lost 0 bases to trimming and J lost 0 bases, with 12 bases between them. In germline, CDR1 is ENHRY, CDR2 SYGVKD. This CDR3 contains 16 residues.

The rearrangement uses TRBV7-2 and TRBJ1-2; TRBD1 might be the D (6 bases). The ends were cut back, 4 bases at V and 4 bases at J, with 19 bases in the middle. CDR1 is SGHTA, CDR2 FQGNSA, per germline. CDR3 length equals 16 residues. CDR3 DNA: TGTGCCAGCAGCTCCGGGACACTAGGGCGTAGCTATGGCTACACCTTC. Amino acids: CASSSGTLGRSYGYTF.

V is TRBV4-1 and J is TRBJ1-2; D is undetermined. Germline CDR1 and CDR2: MGHRA and YSYEKL. The germline V and J ends were trimmed by 0 bases and 0 bases, with 8 bases remaining between them. This CDR3 has 15 residues. The CDR3 DNA reads TGCGCCAGCAGCCAAGAGGCAGACACTAACTATGGCTACACCTTC. Translated, it gives CASSQEADTNYGYTF.